These 26 T cell receptor beta chains came from one sample sequenced in a study of ipilimumab plus nivolumab after autologous stem cell transplantation. This table comes from immunoSEQ multiplex PCR, and its TCRdb copy is limited to in-frame clones, with some not included. The sample has roughly 40,000 clones; around 92% are singletons. The specimen comprised PBMCs, sampled in a trial of ipilimumab plus nivolumab as post-transplant consolidation. These receptor sequences come from a male donor with multiple myeloma.

The V and J genes are TRBV2 and TRBJ2-1; TRBD2 matches at 7 bases. Losses at the gene ends were 4 bases for V and 9 bases for J; bases not matched to a gene: 21. CDR1 and CDR2 (germline): SNHLY, FYNNEI. This CDR3 spans 18 amino acids. CDR3 in amino acids: CASSVPLTGTTRVREQFF. In nucleotides, the CDR3 is TGTGCCAGCAGTGTCCCGTTGACCGGGACTACTAGGGTCCGTGAGCAGTTCTTC.

The CDR3 region is CASSLSATGELFF. Written as DNA, the CDR3 is TGTGCCAGCAGCTTATCGGCGACCGGGGAGCTGTTTTTT. This chain uses TRBV7-2 with TRBJ2-2; D unclear. The CDR3 is made up of 13 amino acids. The germline V and J ends were trimmed by 2 bases and 5 bases, with 6 bases remaining between them. Germline CDR1 is SGHTA and CDR2 is FQGNSA.

The J gene is TRBJ2-4, the V gene TRBV19, with D possibly TRBD2 on 6 matching bases. The CDR3 runs to 14 residues. Germline V gene data show CDR1 as LNHDA and CDR2 as SQIVND (reference sequence). Trimming removed 0 bases from V and 4 bases from J, with 7 bases in between. The CDR3 sequence is CASSIDREKNIQYF. CDR3 nucleotide sequence: TGTGCCAGTAGTATAGACCGGGAGAAAAACATTCAGTACTTC.

V is TRBV7-8 and J is TRBJ2-2; 12 bases map to TRBD2. J gave up 1 base and V 1 base, and 13 bases lay outside the gene matches. In germline, CDR1 is SGHVS, CDR2 FQNEAQ. This CDR3 region has 21 residues. In DNA form, the CDR3 reads TGTGCCAGCAGCTTAGAACTAGCGGGAGGTTCCAAACGGTGGAACACCGGGGAGCTGTTTTTT. Amino acids: CASSLELAGGSKRWNTGELFF.

The genes are TRBV9 and TRBJ2-1; unclear D gene. V lost 0 bases, J lost 6 bases, and 7 bases lay in between. Germline loops: CDR1 SGDLS, CDR2 YYNGEE. The CDR3 loop spans 13 amino acids. CDR3 residues: CASSVVTSNEQFF. CDR3 nucleotide sequence: TGTGCCAGCAGCGTAGTTACTTCCAATGAGCAGTTCTTC.

The V call is TRBV19, the J call TRBJ1-5, with D perhaps TRBD1 (6 bases). This CDR3 has 15 amino acids. Germline V CDR1 and CDR2: LNHDA, SQIVND (reference sequence). V lost 3 bases to trimming and J lost 0 bases, with 9 bases between them. The CDR3 DNA reads as TGTGCCAGTAGTATTGGACAGTATAGCAATCAGCCCCAGCATTTT. Protein product: CASSIGQYSNQPQHF.

The chain links TRBV29-1 to TRBJ2-3; D is unresolved. V lost 2 bases, J lost 2 bases, and 5 bases lay in between. The CDR3 is made up of 12 amino acids. Germline V gene sequence: CDR1 SQVTM, CDR2 ANQGSEA. DNA for the CDR3: TGCAGCGTTGAACCCGACACAGATACGCAGTATTTT. Amino acids: CSVEPDTDTQYF.

This rearrangement joins TRBV7-2 to TRBJ2-7; D gene ambiguous. The CDR3 runs 14 residues. CDR1 is SGHTA, CDR2 FQGNSA, per germline. The V end was cut by 1 base, the J end by 0 bases, with 7 bases between. CDR3 in DNA: TGTGCCAGCAGCTTAGAGAGTTCCTCCTACGAGCAGTACTTC. Translating it yields CASSLESSSYEQYF. The full variable domain, completed using reference TRBV7-2 and TRBJ2-7, is GAGVSQSPSNKVTEKGKDVELRCDPISGHTALYWYRQSLGQGLEFLIYFQGNSAPDKSGLPSDRFSAERTGGSVSTLTIQRTQQEDSAVYLCASSLESSSYEQYFGPGTRLTVT.

The chain uses TRBV4-1 and TRBJ2-3; possibly TRBD2 for D (5 bases). V lost 4 bases and J lost 1, with 9 bases in between. This CDR3 has 14 residues. Germline V gene lookup returns CDR1 MGHRA and CDR2 YSYEKL. CDR3 residues: CASSLAIGTDTQYF. The CDR3 DNA reads as TGCGCCAGCAGCCTAGCGATCGGCACAGATACGCAGTATTTT.

The chain uses TRBV7-2 and TRBJ2-7; tentative D call: TRBD2 (6 bases). Germline V CDR1 and CDR2: SGHTA, FQGNSA. This CDR3 has 15 amino acids. The V end was cut by 1 base, the J end by 5 bases, with 15 bases between. The CDR3 DNA is TGTGCCAGCAGCTTAGTTGCAGGGAGGTTCGACGAGCAGTACTTC. Translation: CASSLVAGRFDEQYF.

The V call is TRBV5-1, the J call TRBJ2-1; 11 nucleotides line up with TRBD2. This CDR3 is built from 20 residues. V gave up 0 bases and J gave up 5 bases; unmatched junction bases: 16. CDR1 is SGHRS and CDR2 is YFSETQ in the germline V gene. The CDR3 DNA is TGCGCCAGCAGCTTGGGGCAGACTAGCGGGACGACTCTGGCCAACAATGAGCAGTTCTTC. It translates to CASSLGQTSGTTLANNEQFF.

This clone was counted a single time. V usage is TRBV28 and J usage is TRBJ2-7; D might be TRBD1 (5 bases). Per the germline V gene, CDR1 is MDHEN and CDR2 is SYDVKM. The CDR3 is 14 residues long. Trimming removed 4 bases from V and 1 base from J, with 11 bases in between. The CDR3 loop reads CASSSPGPSYEQYF. The CDR3 DNA reads TGTGCCAGCAGTTCCCCAGGGCCGTCCTACGAGCAGTACTTC.

The chain combines TRBV5-1 with TRBJ2-1; D may match TRBD1 or TRBD2 (5 bases each). The V gene's germline CDR1 is SGHRS and CDR2 YFSETQ. V lost 6 bases and J lost 0, with 10 bases in between. The CDR3 has 14 residues. The CDR3 loop is CASNQGPSYNEQFF. In DNA, the CDR3 is TGCGCCAGCAATCAGGGACCCTCCTACAATGAGCAGTTCTTC.

This chain uses TRBV7-9 with TRBJ1-2, with 10 bases that match TRBD1. Germline loops: CDR1 SEHNR, CDR2 FQNEAQ (reference sequence). CDR3 size: 14 residues. Trimming took 6 bases from V and 6 from J; bases not matched to a gene: 7. The CDR3 sequence is CASSLGQGYDGYTF. The DNA of the CDR3 is TGTGCCAGCAGTTTGGGACAGGGGTATGATGGCTACACCTTC.

The V and J genes are TRBV13 and TRBJ2-7; a weak D match, TRBD1 (5 bases). Germline V gene lookup returns CDR1 PRHDT and CDR2 FYEKMQ (reference sequence). V lost 3 bases, J lost 2 bases, and 11 bases lay in between. There are 14 residues in the CDR3. CDR3 in DNA: TGTGCCAGCAGCTTTTCAGGACAAACCTACGAGCAGTACTTC. It specifies CASSFSGQTYEQYF.

The rearrangement uses TRBV5-6 and TRBJ2-7; a weak D match, TRBD2 (5 bases). With 2 bases removed from V and 0 bases from J, the gap between germline ends came to 9 bases. Per germline, CDR1 SGHDT and CDR2 YYEEEE. CDR3 size: 14 residues. The CDR3 is CASSLGLFSYEQYF. The DNA of the CDR3 is TGTGCCAGCAGCTTAGGACTCTTCTCCTACGAGCAGTACTTC.

V usage is TRBV10-2 and J usage is TRBJ2-3, with 16 bases lining up with TRBD2. The CDR3 is 18 residues long. The germline CDR1 and CDR2 sequences are WSHSY and SAAADI. J gave up 6 bases and V 7 bases, and 13 bases lay outside the gene matches. This CDR3 is CASIPGLAGGRKTDTQYF. The CDR3 nucleotides are TGCGCCAGCATCCCGGGACTAGCGGGGGGGCGGAAGACGGATACGCAGTATTTT.

The chain joins TRBV5-1 to TRBJ2-1; 7 bases align to TRBD1. Germline V gives CDR1 SGHRS, CDR2 YFSETQ. The CDR3 extends over 15 amino acids. V shed 4 bases, J shed 6 bases, and the junction held 10 bases outside the gene matches. The CDR3: CASSDGSAGGNEQFF. The DNA of the CDR3 is TGCGCCAGCAGCGACGGATCCGCAGGGGGCAATGAGCAGTTCTTC.

The chain couples TRBV6-6 to TRBJ1-6; D is unclear. Per germline, CDR1 MNHNY and CDR2 SVGAGI (reference sequence). This CDR3 is built from 11 residues. The V end lost 7 bases, the J end lost 5 bases, and 3 bases lay between the germline ends. CDR3 protein: CASKDNSPLHF. For the CDR3, the DNA is TGTGCCAGCAAAGATAATTCACCCCTCCACTTT.

This chain uses TRBV28 with TRBJ1-4; D gene uncertain. The CDR3 has 15 amino acids. Germline V lookup: CDR1 MDHEN, CDR2 SYDVKM. The germline V and J ends were trimmed by 3 bases and 0 bases, with 8 bases remaining between them. DNA of the CDR3: TGTGCCAGCAGTTTTGGAGTTACAACTAATGAAAAACTGTTTTTT. Amino acid sequence: CASSFGVTTNEKLFF.

V and J are TRBV5-1 and TRBJ2-3; the D is unclear. The CDR3 is 16 residues long. The germline gives CDR1 SGHRS, CDR2 YFSETQ. V shed 0 bases and J shed 0 bases, with 11 bases lying between them. The CDR3 DNA sequence: TGCGCCAGCAGCTTGGTCCAGGCCCCTAGCACAGATACGCAGTATTTT. Its protein is CASSLVQAPSTDTQYF.

In its sample, this clone was seen once. The rearrangement uses TRBV19 and TRBJ2-3; TRBD2 aligns across 9 bases. The V segment lost 5 bases and the J segment 2 bases; nucleotides outside the gene matches: 5. Germline CDR1 and CDR2: LNHDA and SQIVND (reference sequence). The CDR3 length is 15 residues. CDR3 DNA sequence: TGTGCCAGTAGTCCGACTAGCGGAGCCACAGATACGCAGTATTTT. As protein: CASSPTSGATDTQYF.

The rearrangement uses TRBV7-2 and TRBJ2-5; D might be TRBD1 or TRBD2, each matching 5 bases. V lost 3 bases, J lost 4 bases, and 9 bases lay in between. This CDR3 region has 13 residues. Germline assignment: CDR1 SGHTA and CDR2 FQGNSA. The CDR3 DNA is TGTGCCAGCAGCTTGGGGGAAGCAGAGACCCAGTACTTC. This sequence encodes CASSLGEAETQYF. The full variable domain, with the rest looked up from reference TRBV7-2 and TRBJ2-5, is GAGVSQSPSNKVTEKGKDVELRCDPISGHTALYWYRQSLGQGLEFLIYFQGNSAPDKSGLPSDRFSAERTGGSVSTLTIQRTQQEDSAVYLCASSLGEAETQYFGPGTRLLVL.

This clone was seen a few times. The CDR3 protein is CASSLPDRGIGYTF. The CDR3 bases are TGCGCCAGCAGCTTACCCGACAGGGGGATTGGCTACACCTTC. V is TRBV5-1 and J is TRBJ1-2, with 9 bases fitting TRBD1. From germline, CDR1 is SGHRS and CDR2 YFSETQ. The CDR3 spans 14 residues. J was trimmed by 7 bases and V by 2 bases; bases with no gene match: 6.

V and J are TRBV4-2 and TRBJ1-2, with D uncertain. The CDR3 has 16 amino acids. V was pared by 0 bases and J by 4 bases, with 15 bases between. Looked up from germline, CDR1 is LGHNA and CDR2 is YNFKEQ. The CDR3 bases are TGTGCCAGCAGCCAAGATAGATTGGGTAGGACCTATGGCTACACCTTC. Residues: CASSQDRLGRTYGYTF.

This chain connects TRBV4-3 to TRBJ1-1; D not certain. Germline V gene data show CDR1 as LGHNA and CDR2 as YSLEER. CDR3 length equals 15 residues. The V end lost 0 bases, the J end lost 6 bases, and 14 bases lay between the germline ends. CDR3 region: CASSQEGAGGAEAFF. The CDR3 nucleotides read TGCGCCAGCAGCCAAGAGGGAGCGGGAGGCGCTGAAGCTTTCTTT.